Presented here are 21 T cell receptor beta chains from one specimen sequenced in a study of long-term antiretroviral therapy in people with HIV. Version v3.0 of the immunoSEQ assay ran at survey level. Assay used: immunoSEQ multiplex PCR; TCRdb lists only in-frame clones, some missing. The data contain about 17,000 clones, 76% of them singletons. Sequencing used unsorted PBMCs, obtained just under 2.6 years before starting antiretroviral therapy. The receptors come from a woman aged 45-59 years with HIV.

The chain is built from TRBV7-8 and TRBJ1-1, with 8 bases that match TRBD1. Trimming removed 4 bases from V and 0 bases from J; junction bases left unmatched: 10. Germline V lookup: CDR1 SGHVS, CDR2 FQNEAQ. The length of the CDR3 is 17 residues. The CDR3 sequence is CASSSSQGAGLNTEAFF. CDR3 coding DNA: TGTGCCAGCAGCTCATCCCAGGGGGCTGGCTTGAACACTGAAGCTTTCTTT. The complete variable domain, with remaining parts taken from reference TRBV7-8 and TRBJ1-1, reads GAGVSQSPRYKVAKRGQDVALRCDPISGHVSLFWYQQALGQGPEFLTYFQNEAQLDKSGLPSDRFFAERPEGSVSTLKIQRTQQEDSAVYLCASSSSQGAGLNTEAFFGQGTRLTVV.

V and J are TRBV30 and TRBJ2-6; D ambiguous. Trimming left V 5 bases short and J 1 base short, with 3 bases between. The germline V gene encodes CDR1 GTSNPN and CDR2 SVGIG (reference sequence). The CDR3 loop spans 12 amino acids. CDR3 nucleotide sequence: TGTGCCTGGGGGTCTGGGGCCAACGTCCTGACTTTC. Its protein product is CAWGSGANVLTF.

This clone is a singleton in its sample. J is TRBJ1-1 and V is TRBV7-9, with D possibly TRBD1 on 6 matching bases. CDR1 is SEHNR and CDR2 is FQNEAQ in the germline V gene (reference sequence). Between the trimmed V and J ends, which lost 3 bases and 1 base, there was a span of 9 bases. CDR3 length equals 14 residues. The CDR3 sequence is CASSFGQQNTEAFF. CDR3 bases: TGTGCCAGCAGCTTCGGACAGCAGAACACTGAAGCTTTCTTT.

The chain joins TRBV4-1 to TRBJ2-6; no clear D. Trimming shortened V by 1 base and J by 0 bases, and 4 bases separated the two germline ends. Germline V gene lookup returns CDR1 MGHRA and CDR2 YSYEKL. The CDR3 spans 15 residues. The CDR3 bases are TGCGCCAGCAGCCAAGGACACTCTGGGGCCAACGTCCTGACTTTC. Translated: CASSQGHSGANVLTF.

The rearrangement uses TRBV11-2 and TRBJ1-1; 9 nucleotides line up with TRBD1. Germline lookup yields CDR1 SGHAT and CDR2 FQNNGV. The CDR3 covers 14 residues. Trimming cost V 3 bases and J 7 bases; bases outside gene matches: 6. Here the CDR3 reads CASSFNRGLSEAFF. The CDR3 bases are TGTGCCAGCAGCTTTAACAGGGGGCTGAGTGAAGCTTTCTTT.

This clone turned up a few times. The V gene is TRBV7-9, the J gene TRBJ2-7, with D possibly being TRBD2 (6 bases). This CDR3 region has 15 residues. V lost 5 bases and J 3 bases, leaving 17 bases between the germline ends. CDR1 is SEHNR, CDR2 FQNEAQ, per germline (reference sequence). The CDR3 DNA is TGTGCCAGCAGCCTAAATGAGGGGAGGATCTACGAGCAGTACTTC. As protein: CASSLNEGRIYEQYF. Full variable domain (remainder filled in from reference TRBV7-9 and TRBJ2-7): DTGVSQNPRHKITKRGQNVTFRCDPISEHNRLYWYRQTLGQGPEFLTYFQNEAQLEKSRLLSDRFSAERPKGSFSTLEIQRTEQGDSAMYLCASSLNEGRIYEQYFGPGTRLTVT.

This clone was detected only once. This chain joins TRBV11-2 and TRBJ2-7; D ambiguous. This CDR3 spans 12 amino acids. The germline CDR1 and CDR2 sequences are SGHAT and FQNNGV. V gave up 6 bases and J gave up 3 bases, with 9 bases separating them. CDR3 sequence: CASRKGYYEQYF. The DNA of the CDR3 is TGTGCCAGCAGAAAAGGATACTACGAGCAGTACTTC.

This chain joins TRBV5-1 and TRBJ2-6, with D uncertain. The ends were cut back, 0 bases at V and 6 bases at J, with 7 bases in the middle. This CDR3 is built from 14 residues. The germline gives CDR1 SGHRS, CDR2 YFSETQ. CDR3: CASSLGSEANVLTF. In DNA, the CDR3 is TGCGCCAGCAGCTTGGGCTCGGAGGCCAACGTCCTGACTTTC.

The chain joins TRBV5-1 to TRBJ2-1; 8 positions match TRBD2. This CDR3 region has 18 residues. Unmatched junction bases numbered 14, after V lost 6 bases and J lost 0 bases. CDR1 is SGHRS, CDR2 YFSETQ, per germline. CDR3 sequence reads: CASKRGGGPSSSYNEQFF. CDR3 coding DNA: TGCGCCAGCAAGCGGGGCGGGGGGCCCTCGAGCTCCTACAATGAGCAGTTCTTC.

This clone has more than one count but fewer than ten. The chain links TRBV15 to TRBJ1-1, with 7 positions matching TRBD1. The germline gives CDR1 LNHNV, CDR2 YYDKDF (reference sequence). The CDR3 is 15 amino acids. V shed 3 bases and J 3 bases; nucleotides not matched to a gene: 7. This chain's CDR3 is CATSRGSGGYTEAFF. The CDR3 DNA reads TGTGCCACCAGCAGGGGATCAGGGGGATACACTGAAGCTTTCTTT. Looking up the rest from reference TRBV15 and TRBJ1-1 gives the full variable domain: DAMVIQNPRYQVTQFGKPVTLSCSQTLNHNVMYWYQQKSSQAPKLLFHYYDKDFNNEADTPDNFQSRRPNTSFCFLDIRSPGLGDTAMYLCATSRGSGGYTEAFFGQGTRLTVV.

This chain connects TRBV18 to TRBJ2-3, with 11 bases aligning to TRBD2. Trimming at V came to 3 bases and at J to 2 bases, leaving 4 bases not matched to a gene. CDR3 length: 16 residues. Germline V CDR1 and CDR2: KGHSH, LQKENI. The CDR3 coding sequence is TGTGCCAGCTCACCCCTAGCGGGGGGCAACACAGATACGCAGTATTTT. Translated: CASSPLAGGNTDTQYF.

V and J are TRBV27 and TRBJ2-1; 9 nucleotides line up with TRBD2. The CDR3 is 16 residues long. After removal of 5 bases from V and 6 bases from J, the junction contained 11 bases not matched to a gene. Germline loops: CDR1 MNHEY, CDR2 SMNVEV (reference sequence). CDR3 coding DNA: TGTGCCAGCAGTACCGATAGCGGGGGTGGGCGCAATGAGCAGTTCTTC. It yields the protein CASSTDSGGGRNEQFF.

The V gene is TRBV30, the J gene TRBJ2-1, with 12 bases identical to TRBD2. J gave up 8 bases and V 2 bases, and 13 bases lay outside the gene matches. From germline, CDR1 is GTSNPN and CDR2 SVGIG (reference sequence). The CDR3 totals 17 residues. CDR3 loop: CAWSPMGLAGGRDEQFF. The CDR3 DNA is TGTGCCTGGAGTCCAATGGGTCTAGCGGGGGGGCGAGATGAGCAGTTCTTC.

Points on this clone: Sequence at one end of the junction differs from germline and may be a read error. J is TRBJ1-1 and V is TRBV5-1, with TRBD1 matching 9 bases. This CDR3 comprises 14 residues. The germline V gene encodes CDR1 SGHRS and CDR2 YFSETQ. Here the CDR3 DNA reads TGCGCCAGCAGCGCCGGGACAGGGATCCCTGACGCTTTCTTT. Translated, it gives CASSAGTGIPDAFF.

The genes are TRBV7-9 and TRBJ2-5, with TRBD2 identical over 7 bases. CDR3 length: 12 amino acids. Trimming removed 6 bases from V and 6 bases from J; junction bases left unmatched: 4. Germline CDR1 and CDR2: SEHNR and FQNEAQ (reference sequence). The CDR3 reads CASSPGGKTQYF. CDR3 coding DNA: TGTGCCAGCAGTCCCGGGGGGAAGACCCAGTACTTC.

The chain combines TRBV12-5 with TRBJ2-7; no reliable D call. From germline, CDR1 is LGHNT and CDR2 FRNRAP. The CDR3 sequence is 12 residues long. V was clipped by 1 base and J by 0 bases, with 1 base between them. CDR3 region: CASGLGSYEQYV. The CDR3 DNA reads as TGTGCTAGTGGTTTGGGCTCCTACGAGCAGTACGTC.

This clone was counted between two and nine times. The rearrangement links TRBV6-1 to TRBJ1-2; unclear D gene. The CDR3 runs to 13 residues. V lost 4 bases to trimming and J lost 7 bases, with 13 bases between them. Germline values: CDR1 MNHNS, CDR2 SASEGT. This chain's CDR3 is CASSGEPTGGYTF. The CDR3 DNA reads TGTGCCAGCAGTGGGGAACCGACGGGTGGCTACACCTTC.

This clone is termed large. The chain links TRBV4-1 to TRBJ2-2, with TRBD2 matching 8 bases. CDR3 length: 16 amino acids. The trim removed 4 bases at V and 8 bases at J, leaving 12 bases unmatched. Germline V gene lookup returns CDR1 MGHRA and CDR2 YSYEKL. The CDR3 DNA sequence: TGCGCCAGCAGCCCAACTCCGGGACTAGGGGTGGGGGAGCTGTTTTTT. Translation gives CASSPTPGLGVGELFF.

In this sample, this clone turned up once. This sequence joins TRBV12-5 and TRBJ2-5; 7 bases are shared with TRBD1. V gave up 8 bases and J gave up 5 bases; unmatched junction bases: 8. Germline CDR1 LGHNT, CDR2 FRNRAP. The CDR3 consists of 13 residues. CDR3 residues: CASSTGVGETQYF. CDR3 DNA: TGTGCTAGTTCTACAGGGGTTGGGGAGACCCAGTACTTC.

The chain combines TRBV4-1 with TRBJ2-3; 8 positions match TRBD2. In germline, CDR1 is MGHRA, CDR2 YSYEKL. The CDR3 runs 17 residues. V shed 1 base, J shed 1 base, and the junction held 7 bases outside the gene matches. CDR3 DNA sequence: TGCGCCAGCAGCCAAGGTCTTGCGGGGGGAGGCACAGATACGCAGTATTTT. This encodes CASSQGLAGGGTDTQYF.

The V gene is TRBV2, the J gene TRBJ1-6; 7 nucleotides align to TRBD1. Per germline, CDR1 SNHLY and CDR2 FYNNEI. The CDR3 totals 12 residues. Trimming took 7 bases from V and 11 from J; bases not matched to a gene: 5. CDR3 in amino acids: CASKQGEAPLHF. CDR3 nucleotide sequence: TGTGCCAGCAAGCAGGGGGAGGCACCCCTCCACTTT.